The 25 T cell receptor beta chains below all came from one sample that was sequenced in a study of post-analysis software for immune sequencing data. Libraries were made from TCR beta cDNA, and they carried unique molecular identifiers. From the PCR reads, TCRdb called clonotypes with MiXCR, one entry per CDR3 protein. The sample shows roughly 200,000 distinct CDR3 sequences, roughly 30% of them seen only once. These TCRs are of unknown antigen specificity. Study conclusions and caveats: Roughly five TRBV segments were more frequent in patients than controls; TRBV5-6, TRBV5-1 and TRBV20-1 belonged to this group.

The sample consisted of blood. These receptors were collected from a girl aged 2-17 years with multiple sclerosis.

This clonotype was seen ten or more times. The chain recombines TRBV13 with TRBJ2-7, with TRBD2 matching 11 bases. The trim removed 5 bases at V and 1 base at J, leaving 7 bases unmatched. The CDR3 loop spans 16 amino acids. CDR1 is PRHDT, CDR2 FYEKMQ, per germline (reference sequence). This CDR3 is CASSPRGTSGSYEQYF. CDR3 nucleotides: TGTGCCAGCAGCCCTAGGGGGACTAGCGGATCCTACGAGCAGTACTTC.

This clonotype occurred many times. V and J are TRBV29-1 and TRBJ2-7; TRBD1 agrees at 7 bases. The CDR3 consists of 14 residues. The junction had 5 bases not matched to a gene; V was cut back by 0 bases and J by 3 bases. CDR1 is SQVTM, CDR2 ANQGSEA, per germline. The CDR3 DNA is TGCAGCGTTGAAGATCGGGACAGAGTCTACGAGCAGTACTTC. Protein product: CSVEDRDRVYEQYF.

The CDR3 region has the DNA TGCAGTGCTAGAGGGGGGCGGGACAGGTTAACCTATAGCAATCAGCCCCAGCATTTT. Translated: CSARGGRDRLTYSNQPQHF. J is TRBJ1-5 and V is TRBV20-1; 8 bases fit TRBD1. This CDR3 comprises 19 residues. J lost 0 bases, V lost 1 base, and 14 bases had no gene match. The V gene's germline CDR1 is DFQATT and CDR2 SNEGSKA (reference sequence).

This clonotype was counted only a few times. This chain connects TRBV5-4 to TRBJ2-5, with D tentatively TRBD2 (6 bases). The CDR3 extends over 16 amino acids. The germline V gene has CDR1 SGHNT and CDR2 YYREEE (reference sequence). Trimming removed 7 bases at V and 3 bases at J, with 22 bases between. Here the CDR3 DNA reads TGTGCCAGCCGAAGCCGAGGAGGGATGTACGAAGAGACCCAGTACTTC. Translation: CASRSRGGMYEETQYF.

V gene TRBV5-1 combines with J gene TRBJ1-5; 9 bases map to TRBD1. CDR1 SGHRS and CDR2 YFSETQ come from the germline V gene. This CDR3 spans 15 amino acids. V gave up 4 bases and J gave up 7 bases; unmatched junction bases: 9. The CDR3 is CASSPRTGAGQPQHF. The CDR3 coding sequence is TGCGCCAGCAGCCCCAGGACAGGGGCCGGGCAGCCCCAGCATTTT.

The V gene is TRBV12-3 or TRBV12-4, the J gene TRBJ2-7; TRBD2 agrees at 8 bases. V was pared by 3 bases and J by 5 bases, with 6 bases of the junction left unmatched. This CDR3 is 14 amino acids long. CDR3 loop: CASSFSGRANEQYF. DNA of the CDR3: TGTGCCAGCAGTTTTTCCGGGAGGGCCAACGAGCAGTACTTC.

This clonotype was seen a handful of times. V is TRBV7-2 and J is TRBJ2-3; weak D call: TRBD2 (6 bases). Per the germline V gene, CDR1 is SGHTA and CDR2 is FQGNSA. The length of the CDR3 is 14 residues. The ends were cut back, 8 bases at V and 1 base at J, with 13 bases in the middle. CDR3 nucleotide sequence: TGTGCCAGCCTAAGGAGGGCGGGCACAGATACGCAGTATTTT. Translating gives CASLRRAGTDTQYF. Full variable domain (outside the CDR3, taken from reference TRBV7-2 and TRBJ2-3): GAGVSQSPSNKVTEKGKDVELRCDPISGHTALYWYRQSLGQGLEFLIYFQGNSAPDKSGLPSDRFSAERTGGSVSTLTIQRTQQEDSAVYLCASLRRAGTDTQYFGPGTRLTVL.

The V gene is TRBV27, the J gene TRBJ1-1; D is perhaps TRBD1 (5 bases). This CDR3 region has 14 residues. Germline CDR1 reads MNHEY; CDR2 reads SMNVEV (reference sequence). V was clipped by 8 bases and J by 1 base, with 14 bases between them. CDR3 coding DNA: TGTGCCAGCTCCGACCCGACAGCGAACACTGAAGCTTTCTTT. This encodes CASSDPTANTEAFF.

The chain couples TRBV12-3 or TRBV12-4 to TRBJ2-3, with 7 bases fitting TRBD2. CDR3 length: 15 residues. J was trimmed by 11 bases and V by 6 bases; bases with no gene match: 17. The DNA of the CDR3 is TGTGCCAGCAGACCAGTGGTAGCGGGCACAGATGTGCAGTATTTT. Translation: CASRPVVAGTDVQYF.

About this clonotype itself: Relative to the germline gene, one junction end is altered; a read error may explain this. The J gene is TRBJ1-4, the V gene TRBV7-3, with 9 bases fitting TRBD1. In germline, CDR1 is SGHTA, CDR2 FQGTGA. The CDR3 contains 14 residues. CDR3 amino acids: CTSSFPGQGEKLFF. For the CDR3, the DNA is TGTACCAGCAGCTTCCCGGGACAGGGTGAAAAACTGTTTTTT.

This clonotype has more than one count but fewer than ten. This chain joins TRBV12-3 or TRBV12-4 and TRBJ1-4; tentative D call: TRBD1 (6 bases). The CDR3 runs 17 residues. V lost 6 bases and J lost 8, with 25 bases in between. The CDR3 sequence is CASSPSAYTGSGEKLFF. The CDR3 DNA sequence: TGTGCCAGCAGCCCCTCGGCCTATACAGGGTCTGGGGAAAAACTGTTTTTT.

This clonotype showed up many times. The CDR3: CASSGTAEAFF. The CDR3 DNA follows: TGCGCCAGCAGCGGGACTGCCGAGGCGTTCTTC. The V call is TRBV5-1, the J call TRBJ2-1, with D maybe TRBD2 (6 bases). This CDR3 comprises 11 residues. Germline-derived CDR1 and CDR2 are SGHRS and YFSETQ. The V and J ends lost 4 bases and 15 bases respectively, with 14 bases between them.

The chain links TRBV5-4 to TRBJ2-3; no clear D. This CDR3 is built from 14 residues. V was pared by 2 bases and J by 3 bases, with 10 bases between. Germline assignment: CDR1 SGHNT and CDR2 YYREEE (reference sequence). The CDR3 spells CASSFRFGTDTQYF. The CDR3 nucleotides read TGTGCCAGCAGCTTTAGGTTCGGGACAGATACGCAGTATTTT.

The chain has TRBV7-9 and TRBJ2-3, with 7 bases fitting TRBD1. Losses at the gene ends were 0 bases for V and 4 bases for J; bases not matched to a gene: 16. Germline CDR1 is SEHNR and CDR2 is FQNEAQ (reference sequence). This CDR3 comprises 19 residues. The CDR3 spells CASSLARGRQGHTADTQYF. The CDR3 DNA reads as TGTGCCAGCAGCTTAGCCCGGGGTCGACAGGGACACACGGCAGATACGCAGTATTTT.

In its sample, this clonotype was seen many times. The rearrangement joins TRBV4-1 to TRBJ2-1, with TRBD2 matching 7 bases. Germline CDR1 and CDR2: MGHRA and YSYEKL. This CDR3 comprises 17 residues. V trimming: 3 bases; J trimming: 0 bases; junction bases outside the gene matches: 8. The chain's CDR3 is CASSQPSGGSSYNEQFF. Here the CDR3 DNA reads TGCGCCAGCAGCCAGCCCTCCGGCGGGAGCTCCTACAATGAGCAGTTCTTC.

This chain joins TRBV3-1 and TRBJ2-1; D is undetermined. V was cut by 1 base and J by 4 bases, with 14 bases left in between. The CDR3 covers 16 residues. Germline CDR1 and CDR2: LGHDT and YNNKEL (reference sequence). In DNA, the CDR3 is TGTGCCAGCAGCCAAGCTGGCATTTTAACTTACAATGAGCAGTTCTTC. Encoded protein: CASSQAGILTYNEQFF.

To note about this clonotype: It may be a read error: a sequence one base away is much more abundant. The V and J genes are TRBV4-2 and TRBJ2-7; D is unresolved. The CDR3 contains 16 residues. The germline V and J ends were trimmed by 0 bases and 2 bases, with 14 bases remaining between them. Germline V gene sequence: CDR1 LGHNA, CDR2 YNFKEQ. The CDR3 protein is CASSQEPGLPTYEQYV. The CDR3 coding sequence is TGTGCCAGCAGCCAAGAACCAGGTTTACCTACCTACGAGCAGTACGTC.

Concerning this clonotype itself: A much larger clone lies one base from this, so it may be a read error. This sequence joins TRBV7-3 and TRBJ2-7; D uncertain. Germline CDR1 SGHTA, CDR2 FQGTGA. The CDR3 sequence is 15 residues long. V gave up 2 bases and J gave up 7 bases, with 18 bases separating them. CDR3 nucleotides: TGTGCCAGCAGCTTAGGGCGCATGGGGATCAATGAGCAGTACTTC. It yields the protein CASSLGRMGINEQYF. Based on the CDR3 plus reference TRBV7-3 and TRBJ2-7, the full variable domain is GAGVSQTPSNKVTEKGKYVELRCDPISGHTALYWYRQSLGQGPEFLIYFQGTGAADDSGLPNDRFFAVRPEGSVSTLKIQRTERGDSAVYLCASSLGRMGINEQYFGPGTRLTVT.

This clonotype was detected only a few times. The V gene is TRBV4-1, the J gene TRBJ1-1, with unresolved D. Trimming took off 1 base at V and 8 bases at J, with 11 bases between the two ends. Germline V lookup: CDR1 MGHRA, CDR2 YSYEKL. The CDR3 runs 13 residues. Written as DNA, the CDR3 is TGCGCCAGCAGCCAAGTTCCGGGGTGGGAAGCTTTCTTT. It translates to CASSQVPGWEAFF.

V and J are TRBV6-2 or TRBV6-3 and TRBJ2-3; the match to TRBD2 covers 14 bases. Trimming at V came to 5 bases and at J to 5 bases, leaving 3 bases not matched to a gene. Looked up from germline, CDR1 is MNHEY and CDR2 is SVGEGT. This CDR3 has 15 amino acids. The CDR3 here is CASSRGTSGRDTQYF. In nucleotides, the CDR3 is TGTGCCAGCAGTAGAGGGACTAGCGGGAGAGATACGCAGTATTTT.

This clonotype was seen many times. This rearrangement joins TRBV9 to TRBJ1-2, with D possibly being TRBD1 (5 bases). V was shortened by 0 bases and J by 4 bases, with 10 bases between the two germline ends. The CDR3 runs to 14 residues. CDR1 and CDR2 from the germline V gene are SGDLS and YYNGEE. DNA of the CDR3: TGTGCCAGCAGCGTAGGGGGGTTACCCTATGGCTACACCTTC. Protein: CASSVGGLPYGYTF.

This clonotype has ten or more counts. CDR3 amino acids: CASSYGWGQGEETQYF. The DNA for the CDR3 is TGTGCCAGCAGCTACGGGTGGGGACAGGGGGAAGAGACCCAGTACTTC. This chain connects TRBV28 to TRBJ2-5; TRBD1 matches 11 bases. CDR3 length equals 16 residues. CDR1 MDHEN and CDR2 SYDVKM come from the germline V gene. V was clipped by 6 bases and J by 3 bases; unmatched bases: 9.

The V gene is TRBV5-6, the J gene TRBJ2-7, with D maybe TRBD1 (6 bases). The length of the CDR3 is 12 residues. CDR1 SGHDT and CDR2 YYEEEE come from the germline V gene. V was clipped by 5 bases and J by 6 bases, with 12 bases between them. The CDR3 loop is CASSQGTGEQYF. In DNA form, the CDR3 reads TGTGCCAGCAGTCAGGGGACCGGCGAGCAGTACTTC.

This clonotype was found a few times. The chain's CDR3 is CASTTGADSFWGTEAFF. Written as DNA, the CDR3 is TGTGCCAGCACCACAGGGGCTGACTCTTTTTGGGGCACTGAAGCTTTCTTT. The chain recombines TRBV6-2 or TRBV6-3 with TRBJ1-1, with 7 bases that match TRBD1. The V and J ends lost 7 bases and 4 bases, in that order; junction bases with no gene match: 18. The CDR3 runs 17 residues. Germline values: CDR1 MNHEY, CDR2 SVGEGT.

This clonotype was observed a handful of times. The J gene is TRBJ1-1, the V gene TRBV14; D uncertain. CDR1 and CDR2 from the germline V gene are SGHDN and FVKESK. The CDR3 length is 14 residues. Trimming left V 4 bases short and J 1 base short, with 10 bases between. CDR3 amino acids: CASSPIKENTEAFF. The CDR3 DNA follows: TGTGCCAGCAGCCCCATCAAGGAGAACACTGAAGCTTTCTTT.